This T cell receptor (beta chain) is drawn from a study of cytomegalovirus exposure and HLA in healthy donors (dated by TCRdb to about 2017). The study in broad terms: An earlier analysis of roughly 570 of the donors reported over 250 Gb of sequence data and 117 million unique TCR beta sequences obtained from some 170 million T cells. An earlier analysis of around 580 of the donors used high-throughput TCR beta sequencing to judge whether each TCR beta V gene segment behaved as functional or pseudogenic. A later analysis re-examined previously published TCR beta repertoires from 500 to 700 donors and added high-resolution HLA genotyping to investigate patterns of TCR occurrence. About five DR-DQ haplotypes were treated as single units for association and clustering because of strong linkage in the cohort. Alongside the repertoire data, information on donor age, sex, ethnicity and CMV serostatus was compiled. The study aimed to test whether cataloging public T cell receptors could reveal signatures of past pathogen exposure. Typing coverage varied by locus: 629-630 donors for A, B, C, DRB1 and DQB1; approximately 560 for DQA1; about 570 for DPA1; roughly 470 for DPB1. An early release covering over 500 HLA-typed donors comprised roughly 300 gigabases of sequencing data and tens of millions of unique TCR sequences. The T cell repertoires of some 700 subjects were profiled by immunosequencing and related to cytomegalovirus serostatus. Along with the approximately 670-subject first cohort, a separate validation cohort of 120 different subjects was used. A later genetic analysis used genome-wide SNP genotypes for about 65% of the 666 donors, treating that subset as a discovery cohort. The study combined high-throughput TCR immunosequencing, statistical association of individual TCRs with disease status, and machine learning to predict cytomegalovirus infection status. The later analysis used no new phenotypic data to find candidate immune exposures, relying instead on TCR beta sequences and their occurrence across donors. Among over 350 genotyped donors of the cohort, an average of about 240,000 unique TCR beta nucleotide sequences were sequenced per donor, roughly 18% of them non-productive. Every repertoire in the discovery cohort had been generated on one and the same sequencing platform. Class I and class II HLA loci were covered by the typing at four-digit resolution. Of the roughly 400 genotyped donors, more than 75% were placed in the genetic ancestry cluster associated with self-reported Caucasian donors. The full study reports these points: Three of the identified cytomegalovirus-associated TCR beta chains were confirmed in vitro to be specific for cytomegalovirus antigens. Because the 87-base-pair reads could not distinguish some IMGT-functional V segments, including TRBV6-2 and TRBV6-3, those segments were excluded. In a later analysis, several top co-occurrence clusters were reported to appear linked to parvovirus B19, influenza, CMV and Epstein-Barr virus. According to a later genetic analysis, donors in an Asian-associated ancestry cluster had fewer N-insertions in productive TCRs than the approximately 630-donor mean. For the cohort, immune exposure information was limited to CMV serostatus. Roughly uniform sequencing depth across donors was assumed in presence/absence analyses, although this assumption may not hold. Because some donors lacked HLA typing at each locus, the association tests relied only on the typed subset. In a later genetic analysis, a missense DCLRE1C variant was associated with V-gene and J-gene trimming of TCR beta chains, and the association was replicated in an independent cohort. A later analysis found that TCR association rates varied across HLA loci, with DRB1 alleles showing the most associated TCRs and HLA-C alleles the fewest. About 15 rarely observed V segments, including chromosome 9 orphons, were excluded from the earlier analysis of some 590 of the donors because counts were too low. In an earlier analysis of approximately 590 of the donors, most TCR beta V segments appeared in productive rearrangements about 87% or about 30% of the time, broadly matching IMGT annotations. The study gave a list of 150 to 200 TCR beta chains associated with cytomegalovirus. The classifier was reported to diagnose cytomegalovirus status with high specificity and sensitivity in both the original cohort and the validation cohort. A further reported finding was that TCR beta sequences accurately predicted the HLA-A and HLA-B alleles for most subjects in the first cohort. Linkage disequilibrium might explain the correlated functional status among segregating V segments, but an unknown experimental factor could not be ruled out. This cohort had only TCR beta chains sequenced, and the lack of alpha or paired-chain data limited which features could be detected. Most CMV-associated TCR beta chains appeared to be HLA-restricted in a later analysis, and the HLA associations seemed to be driven largely by CMV exposure. A cluster of highly shared sequence variants was judged likely to represent a technical artifact of the sequencing pipeline. When HLA alleles, especially DR and DQ, strongly co-occurred, TCR associations were difficult to assign to individual alleles. Most TCR sequences were observed very rarely across donors, whereas some public TCRs were present in many individuals. According to the authors, the approach could potentially be generalized to other disease states and immunological phenotypes. At a false discovery rate of 0.05, a later analysis linked some 17,000 TCR beta sequences to specific HLA alleles. In a later analysis, HLA-associated TCR beta chains were found to be more clonally expanded and to have lower generation probabilities than equally common non-associated chains.

The cohort comprised around 700 healthy bone marrow donors. All cohort members were sampled while nominally healthy, although unrecorded immune exposures were likely present. The donor was CMV seronegative and belonged to the group of roughly 330 seronegative cohort members. A peripheral blood sample was provided by each donor, and peripheral blood mononuclear cells were used for TCR beta sequencing. The Qiagen DNeasy Blood Extraction Kit was used to extract genomic DNA from the blood cell samples. The library was produced with the immunoSEQ multiplex PCR assay. For the multiplex PCR, a mixture combining 60 forward primers for TCR Vbeta segments and 13 reverse primers for TCR Jbeta segments was used. The CDR3 region of rearranged TCR beta genes was amplified from genomic DNA by a multiplex PCR assay. The amplified TCR beta libraries were sequenced on the Illumina HiSeq System as 87-base-pair reads. The paper's data handling went like this. A later analysis tallied roughly 80 million unique TCR beta chains across the roughly 610 repertoires, and about 10 million of those chains were shared by two or more donors. Raw reads were error-corrected and collapsed into unique sequences with a nearest-neighbor algorithm that merged closely related sequences to remove PCR and sequencing errors. V, D and J gene segments were assigned by aligning CDR3 sequences to IMGT reference sequences. For a sequence to be retained, at least a six-nucleotide match to both a V gene segment and a J gene segment was required. A rearrangement counted as productive if the CDR3 had no stop codons and remained in frame with V and J, and every other rearrangement counted as non-productive. CDR3 was defined by IMGT convention, running from the second conserved V-encoded cysteine to the conserved J-encoded phenylalanine. In an earlier analysis of around 600 of the donors, sequences lacking an unambiguous match to a single V gene segment were excluded. An earlier analysis of about 600 of the donors called V segments functional above 56.7% productive rearrangements and segregating when the between-donor standard deviation exceeded 5%. A statistical classification framework was developed to diagnose cytomegalovirus status using the catalog of TCR beta chain sequences. In a later analysis, V and J genes were assigned by comparing TCR nucleotide sequences against IMGT/GENE-DB human TR gene sequences. In a later analysis, CDR3 sequences and most-parsimonious VDJ recombination scenarios were assigned using the TCRdist pipeline. A later analysis defined each TCR beta chain by its CDR3 amino acid sequence plus V-gene family, and excluded reads lacking a unique V-gene family. As a way to deal with suspected cross-contamination and a sequencing artifact, a later analysis dropped 592 nucleotide sequences that were highly shared and had low generation probability. In a later analysis, a clonal expansion index for each public chain was calculated from normalized within-repertoire ranks of inferred template counts. Generation probabilities in a later analysis came from a VDJ recombination model fitted to out-of-frame rearrangements, and those results were checked against IGoR. Hypergeometric tests were used in a later analysis to score TCR-TCR, TCR-HLA and TCR-CMV co-occurrence, with a repertoire-size bias correction applied to the TCR pairs. To estimate false discovery rates, a later analysis permuted the HLA or CMV assignments 20 times. A later analysis grouped co-occurring TCRs with DBSCAN, adding TCRdist sequence similarity when clustering within HLA-allele-positive subsets. Repertoires with fewer than 30,000 or more than 120,000 public chains, plus five repertoires with anomalous nucleotide sharing, were excluded from co-occurrence clustering. TCRdb took over this immuneACCESS table, retaining in-frame rearrangements with V and J assigned. Such tables are incomplete; in checked studies, under half of the missing clones stem from an unresolved V gene, and the remainder is unexplained. V and J calls and clone size are those listed in that table; D and trimming were worked out from the DNA. The sample table shows about 69,000 clones, and just under 70% are seen once. The ten largest clones take up around 9.9% of the sample.

Turning to this clone: Its antigen target is currently unknown. Base qualities are not recorded, but no much larger clone differs from it by a single base.

As encoded in the germline V gene, CDR1 is LGHNA while CDR2 is YNFKEQ. The germline V end is reduced by 3 bases and the J end by 5 bases; junction bases left unmatched: 0. There are 12 amino acids in the CDR3, from cysteine to phenylalanine inclusive. Just the 36-base CDR3 DNA is kept, in frame starting at base 1. This clonotype was sampled from a woman in her thirties in good health and CMV-seronegative. The specimen sequenced was PBMCs. The V and J segments used are TRBV4-2 and TRBJ1-1; 7 bases in between match TRBD1. CDR3 loop: CASSQTGTEAFF. The DNA sequence reads TGTGCCAGCAGCCAGACAGGGACTGAAGCTTTCTTT.